This entry lists 23 T cell receptor beta chains sequenced from one sample in a study of CXCR3-negative and CXCR3-positive naive CD8 T cells. Through 5' RACE with UMI labels, the TRB cDNA libraries were prepared. TCRdb reprocessed the 5' RACE reads; each CDR3 protein has one entry and no DNA is given. This listing includes some 7,400 distinct CDR3 sequences. Material for sequencing was naive CXCR3- CD8+ T cells from blood. This sample's subset: CD45RO-CCR7+CD27+CD95- naive CD8+ T cells lacking CXCR3 (TNR3-). The receptors derive from a human donor in good health. Some clones in this sample may be carry-over from other donors' samples.

In terms of frequency, this clonotype is medium-sized. This chain links TRBV20-1 with TRBJ2-4. The CDR3 is 14 amino acids. Germline CDR1 and CDR2: DFQATT and SNEGSKA (reference sequence). The CDR3 spells CSAREGIAKNIQYF.

The rearrangement links TRBV7-8 to TRBJ1-4; the TRBD1 assignment by TCRdb is unverifiable without DNA. Germline-derived CDR1 and CDR2 are SGHVS and FQNEAQ. The CDR3 runs to 14 residues. CDR3 sequence: CASSLGTGREKLFF.

In terms of frequency, this clonotype is medium-sized (0.01 to 0.1%). CDR3 in amino acids: CASSSLMGYTEAFF. This rearrangement joins TRBV28 to TRBJ1-1. CDR3 length: 14 amino acids. The germline CDR1 and CDR2 sequences are MDHEN and SYDVKM.

According to its frequency, this clonotype is medium-sized. The chain uses TRBV20-1 and TRBJ2-3; without DNA, the TCRdb call of TRBD2 cannot be checked. Looked up from germline, CDR1 is DFQATT and CDR2 is SNEGSKA (reference sequence). This CDR3 region has 18 residues. The CDR3 protein is CSARVTNPPAGPTDTQYF.

This clonotype is identified as large (0.1 to 1%) from frequency. The chain uses TRBV27 and TRBJ1-3; TCRdb's D gene call, TRBD1, goes unchecked for lack of DNA. The CDR3 consists of 17 residues. Germline CDR1 is MNHEY and CDR2 is SMNVEV (reference sequence). CDR3 region: CASAQLPGQNSGNTIYF.

This clonotype shows up as medium-sized by frequency. The chain carries TRBV9 and TRBJ2-7; TCRdb's D call of TRBD1 is untestable without DNA. The CDR3 runs 14 residues. Germline lookup yields CDR1 SGDLS and CDR2 YYNGEE. CDR3 sequence reads: CASSVDGRKNEQYF. The entire variable domain, with the rest obtained from reference TRBV9 and TRBJ2-7, is as follows: DSGVTQTPKHLITATGQRVTLRCSPRSGDLSVYWYQQSLDQGLQFLIQYYNGEERAKGNILERFSAQQFPDLHSELNLSSLELGDSALYFCASSVDGRKNEQYFGPGTRLTVT.

The V gene is TRBV20-1, the J gene TRBJ2-7; the D call from TCRdb, TRBD1, cannot be confirmed without DNA. The CDR3 sequence is 13 residues long. Germline V gene data show CDR1 as DFQATT and CDR2 as SNEGSKA (reference sequence). The CDR3 protein is CSAPDSTTYEQYF.

The CDR3: CSGEGQSSYNEQFF. The chain is built from TRBV29-1 and TRBJ2-1. This CDR3 spans 14 amino acids. CDR1 SQVTM and CDR2 ANQGSEA come from the germline V gene.

The V and J genes are TRBV4-1 and TRBJ2-2; without DNA, the TCRdb call of TRBD1 cannot be checked. The CDR3 is 16 residues long. CDR1 and CDR2 from the germline V gene are MGHRA and YSYEKL. CDR3: CASSHPRTGAGGALFF.

By frequency, this clonotype is medium-sized. This chain uses TRBV20-1 with TRBJ1-5. This CDR3 spans 11 amino acids. Looked up from germline, CDR1 is DFQATT and CDR2 is SNEGSKA (reference sequence). The CDR3 sequence is CSARDGQPQHF.

The rearrangement uses TRBV7-6 and TRBJ1-4; TCRdb names TRBD1, which stays unverified in the absence of DNA. Germline CDR1 is SGHVS and CDR2 is FNYEAQ. CDR3 length: 16 amino acids. This CDR3 reads CASSSLGGLRNEKLFF.

Considering frequency, this clonotype is medium-sized. This chain joins TRBV28 and TRBJ2-3; checking the TCRdb D call of TRBD2 is not possible without DNA. Per germline, CDR1 MDHEN and CDR2 SYDVKM. CDR3 length: 18 amino acids. CDR3 amino acids: CASSLYTGLAEDTDTQYF. The whole variable domain, remainder taken from reference TRBV28 and TRBJ2-3, is DVKVTQSSRYLVKRTGEKVFLECVQDMDHENMFWYRQDPGLGLRLIYFSYDVKMKEKGDIPEGYSVSREKKERFSLILESASTNQTSMYLCASSLYTGLAEDTDTQYFGPGTRLTVL.

The rearrangement uses TRBV5-1 and TRBJ1-5; the TCRdb D gene call, TRBD1, has no DNA to confirm it. Germline assignment: CDR1 SGHRS and CDR2 YFSETQ. This CDR3 contains 13 residues. CDR3: CASSFGGDQPQHF.

This clonotype is labeled medium-sized (0.01 to 0.1%) based on frequency. J is TRBJ2-5 and V is TRBV25-1; TCRdb picks TRBD2, but there is no DNA to check that call. CDR3 length equals 17 residues. CDR1 MGHDK and CDR2 SYGVNS come from the germline V gene. The CDR3 here is CASSARKGQGLFVTQYF.

Judged by frequency, this clonotype is medium-sized. The chain links TRBV29-1 to TRBJ2-7; the D call of TRBD2 rests on TCRdb alone, since no DNA is present to check it. Germline V gene data show CDR1 as SQVTM and CDR2 as ANQGSEA. The CDR3 is made up of 15 amino acids. CDR3 loop: CSVWGMAGGTYEQYF.

This clonotype is called medium-sized based on its frequency. The CDR3 sequence: CSVEDPGASTNTQYF. The chain couples TRBV29-1 to TRBJ2-3; TCRdb designates TRBD1, a call that cannot be tested without DNA. Germline V gives CDR1 SQVTM, CDR2 ANQGSEA. This CDR3 has 15 residues.

The genes are TRBV7-9 and TRBJ1-2; TCRdb's D call of TRBD1 is untestable without DNA. CDR1 and CDR2 (germline): SEHNR, FQNEAQ (reference sequence). This CDR3 is built from 16 residues. The CDR3 loop is CASSFDDRAVFWGYTF.

This chain joins TRBV11-2 and TRBJ2-1; TCRdb returns TRBD1, unconfirmable since there is no DNA. Germline V lookup: CDR1 SGHAT, CDR2 FQNNGV. This CDR3 comprises 16 residues. The CDR3 spells CASSLELGGAYNEQFF.

The chain links TRBV3-1 to TRBJ1-5. The length of the CDR3 is 13 residues. CDR1 is LGHDT and CDR2 is YNNKEL in the germline V gene (reference sequence). The CDR3 protein is CASSHTSVQPQHF.

This clonotype shows up as medium-sized (0.01 to 0.1%) by frequency. This chain links TRBV28 with TRBJ2-7. The CDR3 is 12 residues long. CDR1 is MDHEN, CDR2 SYDVKM, per germline. Here the CDR3 reads CASSLGAYEQYF.

This chain joins TRBV25-1 and TRBJ1-1; the TCRdb D gene call, TRBD1, has no DNA to confirm it. CDR1 and CDR2 from the germline V gene are MGHDK and SYGVNS. The length of the CDR3 is 15 residues. CDR3 residues: CASSDSGAGITEAFF.

This chain connects TRBV12-3 or TRBV12-4 to TRBJ2-3. The CDR3 covers 11 residues. CDR3 sequence: CASRQTDTQYF.

V usage is TRBV14 and J usage is TRBJ2-1; TCRdb's D gene call, TRBD1, goes unchecked for lack of DNA. Germline CDR1 and CDR2: SGHDN and FVKESK. The CDR3 is made up of 15 amino acids. This CDR3 reads CASSQVLLGRYEQFF.